This T cell receptor beta chain came from a study of post-analysis software for immune sequencing data. Points from the study as a whole: There were four or five TRBV segments more frequent in patients than controls, and TRBV5-6, TRBV5-1 and TRBV20-1 were among them.

The library was made from cDNA and included unique molecular identifiers. TCRdb re-derived calls from the PCR reads in MiXCR, one entry per CDR3 protein. This table has roughly 670,000 distinct CDR3 sequences, about 60% appearing once. Germline loops: CDR1 SGHRS, CDR2 YFSETQ. The CDR3 totals 13 residues. V lost 7 bases, J lost 5 bases, and 13 bases lay in between. This clonotype was seen only a few times. Its specificity is not known. The receptor comes from a girl aged 2 to 10 with multiple sclerosis. V usage is TRBV5-1 and J usage is TRBJ2-1, with D perhaps assigned TRBD1 or TRBD2 (7 bases each). The sample comprised blood. The CDR3: CASGTTGDNEQFF. CDR3 DNA sequence: TGCGCCAGCGGGACTACAGGGGACAATGAGCAGTTCTTC.